The text below deals with one T cell receptor (beta chain). What it recognizes is unknown. These data belong to a study of shared clonotypes between healthy human individuals. Study-level findings and limits: Roughly 5% of naive CD4 clonotypes were common to a few donors.

Around 220 ng DNA, around 30,000 T cell genomes, went into each sorted-subset replicate PCR. Sequencing used immunoSEQ multiplex PCR; TCRdb keeps in-frame clones, though not all of them. The sample includes approximately 2.3 million clones, approximately 95% of them seen just once. Germline V gives CDR1 PRHDT, CDR2 FYEKMQ (reference sequence). V lost 2 bases and J lost 2, with 12 bases in between. The CDR3 loop spans 15 amino acids. The rearrangement joins TRBV13 to TRBJ2-5; D gene uncertain. The receptor comes from a man between 18 and 35 years old in good health. Some clones in this sample may be carry-over from other donors' samples. The material sequenced was naive CD4+ T cells from PBMCs. The subset denotes: CD45RA+ positively selected. The CDR3 region has the DNA TGTGCCAGCAGCTTATTCTCCGGTTCTCAAGAGACCCAGTACTTC. This translates into CASSLFSGSQETQYF.